What follows describes a single T cell receptor beta chain. The primer mix had 60 Vbeta and 13 Jbeta primers. Sequencing was performed with immunoSEQ multiplex PCR; in TCRdb, only in-frame clones are kept and a portion is missing. The top ten hold 1.5% to 2% of the sample, which has about 75,000 clones, 82% seen once. This sample is part of a study of cytomegalovirus exposure and HLA in healthy donors. Study details: Within the Caucasian-associated ancestry cluster were around 81% of the 300 to 450 genotyped donors.

Germline CDR1 reads SGHAT; CDR2 reads FQNNGV. Trimming pared 1 base from V and 0 bases from J, leaving 12 bases between. The CDR3 is 16 residues long. Specimen: PBMCs. The TCR sequence derives from a man between 18 and 35 years old in good health and CMV-seronegative. This sequence joins TRBV11-2 and TRBJ1-1, with D tentatively TRBD1 (5 bases). The CDR3 region is CASSLVRTLLNTEAFF. The CDR3 coding sequence is TGTGCCAGCAGCTTAGTCCGGACACTACTGAACACTGAAGCTTTCTTT.